Listed below are T cell receptor beta chains from one sample, sequenced in a study of prognosis after radiotherapy for stage I lung cancer. Each CDR3 protein gets one entry after TCRdb re-called the multiplex PCR reads with MiXCR. The sample includes some 28,000 distinct CDR3 sequences, around 31% of them seen just once. The starting material was PBMCs, obtained before or after stereotactic body radiation therapy (not recorded which). These receptors all come from a donor over 45 with non-small cell lung cancer. The CDR3 runs from the conserved cysteine through the conserved F or W. A D gene is named only where the DNA matches it firmly. Part of the rows lack a size; the others show once, few, many or a class for expanded clones.

D gene: TRBD2
clone size: many
V gene: TRBV10-3
J gene: TRBJ2-5
CDR3 protein: CAISESPAGGTQETQYF
CDR3 DNA: TGTGCCATCAGTGAGTCGCCAGCGGGGGGAACACAAGAGACCCAGTACTTC

D gene: -
clone size: many
V gene: TRBV30
J gene: TRBJ2-3
CDR3 protein: CAWSYGASTDTQYF
CDR3 DNA: TGTGCCTGGAGTTACGGGGCTAGCACAGATACGCAGTATTTT

D gene: -
clone size: many
V gene: TRBV6-9
J gene: TRBJ1-2
CDR3 protein: CASSYRVPGNYGYTF
CDR3 DNA: TGTGCCAGCAGTTACAGGGTCCCGGGGAACTATGGCTACACCTTC

D gene: -
clone size: many
V gene: TRBV27
J gene: TRBJ2-1
CDR3 protein: CASSFRLGNAYNEQFF
CDR3 DNA: TGTGCCAGCAGTTTTCGGTTAGGGAATGCCTACAATGAGCAGTTCTTC

D gene: TRBD2
clone size: many
V gene: TRBV9
J gene: TRBJ2-1
CDR3 protein: CARGGGLGRNNEQFF
CDR3 DNA: TGTGCCCGGGGGGGAGGACTAGGTCGTAATAATGAGCAGTTCTTC

D gene: -
clone size: many
V gene: TRBV9
J gene: TRBJ2-7
CDR3 protein: CASSPDGSSYEQYF
CDR3 DNA: TGTGCCAGCAGCCCTGACGGGAGCTCCTACGAGCAGTACTTC

D gene: TRBD1
clone size: many
V gene: TRBV20-1
J gene: TRBJ2-7
CDR3 protein: CSATGTGFYEQYF
CDR3 DNA: TGCAGTGCGACCGGGACAGGTTTCTACGAGCAGTACTTC

D gene: TRBD2
clone size: few
V gene: TRBV2
J gene: TRBJ2-1
CDR3 protein: CASSERPPGLVRFEQFF
CDR3 DNA: TGTGCCAGCAGTGAAAGACCCCCGGGACTAGTTCGATTTGAGCAGTTCTTC

D gene: TRBD2
clone size: many
V gene: TRBV11-2
J gene: TRBJ2-5
CDR3 protein: CASSRGRAYQETQYF
CDR3 DNA: TGTGCCAGCAGCAGAGGGAGGGCGTACCAAGAGACCCAGTACTTC

D gene: TRBD2
clone size: many
V gene: TRBV20-1
J gene: TRBJ2-7
CDR3 protein: CSANSGGGYEQYF
CDR3 DNA: TGCAGTGCTAACAGCGGGGGGGGCTACGAGCAGTACTTC

D gene: -
clone size: medium-sized
V gene: TRBV11-2
J gene: TRBJ2-1
CDR3 protein: CASRWVGVYNEQFF
CDR3 DNA: TGTGCCAGCAGATGGGTGGGTGTCTACAATGAGCAGTTCTTC

D gene: -
clone size: medium-sized
V gene: TRBV28
J gene: TRBJ1-6
CDR3 protein: CASKAGNSPLHF
CDR3 DNA: TGTGCCTCAAAAGCGGGAAATTCACCCCTCCACTTT

D gene: -
clone size: many
V gene: TRBV19
J gene: TRBJ1-5
CDR3 protein: CASSPAHSNQPQHF
CDR3 DNA: TGTGCCAGTAGTCCGGCGCATAGCAATCAGCCCCAGCATTTT

D gene: TRBD1
clone size: -
V gene: TRBV12-3/TRBV12-4
J gene: TRBJ2-7
CDR3 protein: CASSRTQGDTYEQYF
CDR3 DNA: TGTGCCAGCAGTCGAACCCAGGGGGACACCTACGAGCAGTACTTC

D gene: TRBD1
clone size: many
V gene: TRBV6-1
J gene: TRBJ2-2
CDR3 protein: CASSNRDRDNTGELFF
CDR3 DNA: TGTGCCAGCAGTAACCGGGACAGGGACAACACCGGGGAGCTGTTTTTT

D gene: TRBD1
clone size: many
V gene: TRBV30
J gene: TRBJ1-3
CDR3 protein: CAWSVGQTSGNTIYF
CDR3 DNA: TGTGCCTGGAGTGTGGGACAGACCTCTGGAAACACCATATATTTT

D gene: -
clone size: many
V gene: TRBV6-1
J gene: TRBJ2-7
CDR3 protein: CAAGGHSYEQYF
CDR3 DNA: TGTGCCGCCGGGGGGCACTCCTACGAGCAGTACTTC

D gene: -
clone size: many
V gene: TRBV18
J gene: TRBJ1-3
CDR3 protein: CASSPLSGDGNTIYF
CDR3 DNA: TGTGCCAGCTCACCGCTGTCAGGGGACGGAAACACCATATATTTT

D gene: -
clone size: many
V gene: TRBV2
J gene: TRBJ2-1
CDR3 protein: CASSFDGGHYNEQFF
CDR3 DNA: TGTGCCAGCAGCTTTGACGGGGGGCACTACAATGAGCAGTTCTTC

D gene: -
clone size: many
V gene: TRBV19
J gene: TRBJ2-1
CDR3 protein: CASSRRRNGGANNEQFF
CDR3 DNA: TGTGCCAGTAGCCGGAGGAGGAACGGAGGAGCTAACAATGAGCAGTTCTTC

D gene: TRBD2
clone size: -
V gene: TRBV7-9
J gene: TRBJ2-1
CDR3 protein: CASSSGLIGLAGDDEQFF
CDR3 DNA: TGTGCCAGCAGCTCTGGGCTTATAGGACTAGCGGGAGACGATGAGCAGTTCTTC

D gene: -
clone size: -
V gene: TRBV20-1
J gene: TRBJ2-5
CDR3 protein: CSARPGGCSGETQYF
CDR3 DNA: TGCAGTGCTAGACCAGGGGGATGTAGCGGGGAGACCCAGTACTTC

D gene: -
clone size: many
V gene: TRBV6-1
J gene: TRBJ1-6
CDR3 protein: CASSPGLDNSPLHF
CDR3 DNA: TGTGCCAGCAGCCCGGGCCTTGATAATTCACCCCTCCACTTT

D gene: -
clone size: once
V gene: TRBV20-1
J gene: TRBJ1-2
CDR3 protein: CSARDLIGTGDYTF
CDR3 DNA: TGCAGTGCTAGAGATCTAATAGGTACAGGTGACTACACCTTC

D gene: -
clone size: -
V gene: TRBV12-3/TRBV12-4
J gene: TRBJ2-3
CDR3 protein: CANSFGTDTQYF
CDR3 DNA: TGTGCCAACAGTTTTGGGACAGATACGCAGTATTTT

D gene: -
clone size: many
V gene: TRBV11-2
J gene: TRBJ2-5
CDR3 protein: CASSLDDQETQYF
CDR3 DNA: TGTGCCAGCAGCTTAGATGATCAAGAGACCCAGTACTTC

D gene: -
clone size: -
V gene: TRBV5-6
J gene: TRBJ1-4
CDR3 protein: CASGLNWGDNEKLFF
CDR3 DNA: TGTGCCAGCGGCTTGAATTGGGGCGATAATGAAAAACTGTTTTTT

D gene: -
clone size: many
V gene: TRBV28
J gene: TRBJ1-2
CDR3 protein: CASVAGIGGYTF
CDR3 DNA: TGTGCCAGCGTGGCGGGAATCGGGGGCTACACCTTC

D gene: TRBD2
clone size: medium-sized
V gene: TRBV27
J gene: TRBJ2-7
CDR3 protein: CASSLQTSGAYEQYF
CDR3 DNA: TGTGCCAGCAGTCTACAGACTAGCGGGGCCTACGAGCAGTACTTC

D gene: -
clone size: many
V gene: TRBV7-7
J gene: TRBJ2-1
CDR3 protein: CASSPLAGSSYNEQFF
CDR3 DNA: TGTGCTAGCAGCCCCCTCGCGGGGAGCTCCTACAATGAGCAGTTCTTC

D gene: -
clone size: many
V gene: TRBV20-1
J gene: TRBJ1-1
CDR3 protein: CSAREPASGVLFF
CDR3 DNA: TGCAGTGCTAGAGAGCCGGCCTCGGGGGTTCTTTTCTTT

D gene: -
clone size: many
V gene: TRBV20-1
J gene: TRBJ1-1
CDR3 protein: CSARVTGLANTEAFF
CDR3 DNA: TGCAGTGCTAGAGTTACAGGGTTGGCGAACACTGAAGCTTTCTTT

D gene: -
clone size: once
V gene: TRBV9
J gene: TRBJ2-1
CDR3 protein: CASSATRTPPEQFF
CDR3 DNA: TGTGCCAGCAGCGCCACTAGAACGCCGCCAGAGCAGTTCTTC

D gene: -
clone size: -
V gene: TRBV20-1
J gene: TRBJ1-5
CDR3 protein: CSALSPYGNQPQHF
CDR3 DNA: TGCAGTGCTCTGTCCCCCTATGGCAATCAGCCCCAGCATTTT

D gene: TRBD1
clone size: many
V gene: TRBV5-4
J gene: TRBJ2-7
CDR3 protein: CASSSPGQLYEQYF
CDR3 DNA: TGTGCCAGCAGCTCTCCGGGACAGCTCTACGAGCAGTACTTC

D gene: -
clone size: -
V gene: TRBV24-1
J gene: TRBJ2-1
CDR3 protein: CASSDRDVTYNEQFF
CDR3 DNA: TGTGCCTCCAGTGACCGGGACGTGACCTACAATGAGCAGTTCTTC

D gene: -
clone size: once
V gene: TRBV3-1
J gene: TRBJ2-1
CDR3 protein: CASSQDSRLDSYNEQFF
CDR3 DNA: TGTGCCAGCAGCCAAGATAGCCGGCTCGACTCCTACAATGAGCAGTTCTTC

D gene: -
clone size: -
V gene: TRBV3-1
J gene: TRBJ2-5
CDR3 protein: CASSQGPAGARGETQYF
CDR3 DNA: TGTGCCAGCAGCCAAGGTCCAGCGGGCGCCCGAGGGGAGACCCAGTACTTC

D gene: -
clone size: many
V gene: TRBV18
J gene: TRBJ2-3
CDR3 protein: CASSRLEADTQYF
CDR3 DNA: TGTGCCAGCTCACGGCTGGAGGCAGATACGCAGTATTTT

D gene: TRBD1
clone size: many
V gene: TRBV11-2
J gene: TRBJ2-7
CDR3 protein: CASSLTGDHEQYF
CDR3 DNA: TGTGCCAGCAGCTTAACAGGGGACCACGAGCAGTACTTC

D gene: TRBD2
clone size: -
V gene: TRBV9
J gene: TRBJ2-2
CDR3 protein: CASSITGTRGGAGELFF
CDR3 DNA: TGTGCCAGCAGCATTACCGGGACTAGAGGGGGTGCCGGGGAGCTGTTTTTT

D gene: -
clone size: many
V gene: TRBV6-2/TRBV6-3
J gene: TRBJ2-5
CDR3 protein: CASSQDSYTQETQYF
CDR3 DNA: TGTGCCAGCAGTCAGGACTCATACACCCAGGAGACCCAGTACTTC

D gene: -
clone size: many
V gene: TRBV9
J gene: TRBJ1-5
CDR3 protein: CASSVAGIQPQHF
CDR3 DNA: TGTGCCAGCAGCGTAGCGGGGATTCAGCCCCAGCATTTT

D gene: TRBD1
clone size: -
V gene: TRBV6-1
J gene: TRBJ2-2
CDR3 protein: CASSQGDRGITGEPFF
CDR3 DNA: TGTGCCAGCAGTCAGGGGGACAGGGGGATCACAGGGGAGCCGTTTTTT

D gene: TRBD1
clone size: medium-sized
V gene: TRBV5-5
J gene: TRBJ1-2
CDR3 protein: CASSARDRGYGYTF
CDR3 DNA: TGTGCCAGCAGCGCCCGGGACAGGGGCTATGGCTACACCTTC

D gene: TRBD1
clone size: many
V gene: TRBV19
J gene: TRBJ2-2
CDR3 protein: CASSIEALRTGTTGELFF
CDR3 DNA: TGTGCCAGTAGTATAGAGGCATTGCGGACAGGGACCACCGGGGAGCTGTTTTTT

D gene: TRBD1
clone size: -
V gene: TRBV7-9
J gene: TRBJ2-5
CDR3 protein: CASSTVGTGGFGTQYF
CDR3 DNA: TGTGCCAGCAGCACCGTAGGGACAGGGGGCTTTGGGACCCAGTACTTC

D gene: -
clone size: many
V gene: TRBV18
J gene: TRBJ2-7
CDR3 protein: CASSPGALGGYEQYF
CDR3 DNA: TGTGCCAGCTCACCAGGGGCCCTTGGGGGCTACGAGCAGTACTTC

D gene: TRBD1
clone size: -
V gene: TRBV20-1
J gene: TRBJ1-2
CDR3 protein: CSARREGGSAKNGYTF
CDR3 DNA: TGCAGTGCTCGGAGGGAAGGGGGCAGCGCTAAAAATGGCTACACCTTC

D gene: -
clone size: many
V gene: TRBV18
J gene: TRBJ2-7
CDR3 protein: CASSLRAFYEQYF
CDR3 DNA: TGTGCCAGCTCACTTCGGGCTTTCTACGAGCAGTACTTC

D gene: -
clone size: many
V gene: TRBV3-1
J gene: TRBJ2-5
CDR3 protein: CASSQGGDRETQYF
CDR3 DNA: TGTGCCAGCAGCCAAGGCGGCGATAGAGAGACCCAGTACTTC

D gene: -
clone size: many
V gene: TRBV28
J gene: TRBJ2-7
CDR3 protein: CASSLFHEQYF
CDR3 DNA: TGTGCCAGCAGTTTATTCCACGAGCAGTACTTC

D gene: -
clone size: -
V gene: TRBV9
J gene: TRBJ2-1
CDR3 protein: CASSVEGIAYYEQFF
CDR3 DNA: TGTGCCAGCAGCGTAGAGGGTATAGCCTACTATGAGCAGTTCTTC